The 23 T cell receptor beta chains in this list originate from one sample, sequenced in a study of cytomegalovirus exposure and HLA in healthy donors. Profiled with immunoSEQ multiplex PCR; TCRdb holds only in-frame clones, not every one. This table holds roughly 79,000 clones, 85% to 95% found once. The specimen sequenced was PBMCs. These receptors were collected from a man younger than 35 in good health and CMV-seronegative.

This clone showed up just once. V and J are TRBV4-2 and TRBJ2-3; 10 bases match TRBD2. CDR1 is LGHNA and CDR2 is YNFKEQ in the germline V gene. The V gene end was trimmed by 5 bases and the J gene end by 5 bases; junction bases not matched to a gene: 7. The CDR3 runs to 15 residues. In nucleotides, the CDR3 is TGTGCCAGCAGCAATAGCGGGGGGAGTGGAGATACGCAGTATTTT. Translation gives CASSNSGGSGDTQYF.

CDR3 region: CASSRKGRGNTDTQYF. In DNA, the CDR3 is TGTGCCAGCAGCCGAAAGGGGCGGGGCAACACAGATACGCAGTATTTT. The gene calls are TRBV6-6 and TRBJ2-3; maybe TRBD2 (6 bases). Germline CDR1 is MNHNY and CDR2 is SVGAGI (reference sequence). Trimming shortened V by 6 bases and J by 2 bases, and 18 bases separated the two germline ends. The CDR3 sequence is 16 residues long.

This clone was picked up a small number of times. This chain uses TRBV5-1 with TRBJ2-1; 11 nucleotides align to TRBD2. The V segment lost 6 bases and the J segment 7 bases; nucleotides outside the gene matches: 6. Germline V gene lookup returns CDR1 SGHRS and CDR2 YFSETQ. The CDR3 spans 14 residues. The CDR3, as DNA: TGCGCCAGCACGCAACTAGCGGGAGTAAATGAGCAGTTCTTC. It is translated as CASTQLAGVNEQFF.

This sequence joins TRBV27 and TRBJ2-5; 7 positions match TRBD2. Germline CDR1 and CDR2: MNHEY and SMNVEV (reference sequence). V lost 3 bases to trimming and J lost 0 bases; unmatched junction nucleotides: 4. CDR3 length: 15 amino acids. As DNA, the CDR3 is TGTGCCAGCAGTTTTCTTGGGGGGGACCAAGAGACCCAGTACTTC. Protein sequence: CASSFLGGDQETQYF.

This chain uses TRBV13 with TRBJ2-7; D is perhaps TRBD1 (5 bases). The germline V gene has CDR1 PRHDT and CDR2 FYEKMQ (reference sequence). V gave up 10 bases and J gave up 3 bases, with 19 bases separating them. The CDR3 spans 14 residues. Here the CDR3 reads CATRPQGANYEQYF. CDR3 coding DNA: TGTGCCACCCGACCACAAGGGGCAAACTACGAGCAGTACTTC.

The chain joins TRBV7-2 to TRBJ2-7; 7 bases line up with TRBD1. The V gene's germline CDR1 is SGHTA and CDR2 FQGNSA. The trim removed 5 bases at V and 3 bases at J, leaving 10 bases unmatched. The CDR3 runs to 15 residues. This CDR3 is CASSLDRASHYEQYF. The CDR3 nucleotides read TGTGCCAGCAGCCTCGACAGGGCTAGCCACTACGAGCAGTACTTC.

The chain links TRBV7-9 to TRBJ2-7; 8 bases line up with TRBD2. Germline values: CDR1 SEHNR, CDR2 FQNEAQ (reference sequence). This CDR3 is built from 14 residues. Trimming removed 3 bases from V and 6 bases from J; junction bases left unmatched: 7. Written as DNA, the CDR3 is TGTGCCAGCAGCTTCAGTTCGGCGGGGGGCGAGCAGTACTTC. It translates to CASSFSSAGGEQYF.

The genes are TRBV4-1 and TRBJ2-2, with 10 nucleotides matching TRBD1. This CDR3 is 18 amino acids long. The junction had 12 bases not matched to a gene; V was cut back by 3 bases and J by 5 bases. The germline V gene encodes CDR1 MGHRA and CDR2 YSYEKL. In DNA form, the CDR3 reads TGCGCCAGCAGCCACCCCAAAGTAGGGACAGGGGTGACCGGGGAGCTGTTTTTT. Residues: CASSHPKVGTGVTGELFF.

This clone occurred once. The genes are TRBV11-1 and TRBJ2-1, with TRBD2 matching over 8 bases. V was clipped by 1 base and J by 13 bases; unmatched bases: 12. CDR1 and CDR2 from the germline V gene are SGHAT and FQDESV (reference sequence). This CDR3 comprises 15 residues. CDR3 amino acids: CASSLGLSSSGSQFF. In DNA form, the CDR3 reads TGTGCCAGCAGCTTAGGATTGTCGTCGAGCGGGAGTCAGTTCTTC.

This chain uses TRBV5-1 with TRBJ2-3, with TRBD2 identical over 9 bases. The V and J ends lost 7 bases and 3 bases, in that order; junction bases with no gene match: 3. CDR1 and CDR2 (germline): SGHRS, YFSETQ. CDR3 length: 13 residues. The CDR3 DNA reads TGCGCCAGCGGTCTAGCGGGGACAGATACGCAGTATTTT. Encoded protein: CASGLAGTDTQYF.

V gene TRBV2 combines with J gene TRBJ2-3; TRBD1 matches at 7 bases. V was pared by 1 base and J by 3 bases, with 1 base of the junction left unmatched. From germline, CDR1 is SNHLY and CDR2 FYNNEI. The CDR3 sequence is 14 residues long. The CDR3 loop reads CASSEGRGTDTQYF. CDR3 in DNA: TGTGCCAGCAGTGAAGGCAGGGGGACAGATACGCAGTATTTT.

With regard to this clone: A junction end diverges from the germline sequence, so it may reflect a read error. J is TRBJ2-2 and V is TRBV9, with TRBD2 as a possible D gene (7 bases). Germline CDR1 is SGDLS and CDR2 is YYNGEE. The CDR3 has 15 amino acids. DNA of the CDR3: TGTGCCAGCCGCGTGGGGGGGCCTTTCGCCGGGGAGCTGTTTTTT. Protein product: CASRVGGPFAGELFF.

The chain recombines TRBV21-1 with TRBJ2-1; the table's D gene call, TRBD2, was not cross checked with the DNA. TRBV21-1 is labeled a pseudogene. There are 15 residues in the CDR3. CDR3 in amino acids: CASRSGGAIYNEQFF. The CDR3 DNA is TGTGCCAGCAGATCAGGCGGGGCGATCTACAATGAGCAGTTCTTC.

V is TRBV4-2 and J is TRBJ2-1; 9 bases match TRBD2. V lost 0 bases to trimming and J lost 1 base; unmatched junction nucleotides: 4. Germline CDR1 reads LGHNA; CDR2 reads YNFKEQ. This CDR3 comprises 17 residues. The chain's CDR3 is CASSQDSAGGSYNEQFF. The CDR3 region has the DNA TGTGCCAGCAGCCAAGATAGCGCGGGAGGGTCCTACAATGAGCAGTTCTTC.

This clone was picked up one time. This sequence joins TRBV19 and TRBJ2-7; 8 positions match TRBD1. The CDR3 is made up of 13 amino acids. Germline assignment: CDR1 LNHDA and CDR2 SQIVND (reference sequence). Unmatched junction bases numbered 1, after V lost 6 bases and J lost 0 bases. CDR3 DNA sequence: TGTGCCAGTAGGGACAGGGTCTCCTACGAGCAGTACTTC. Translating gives CASRDRVSYEQYF. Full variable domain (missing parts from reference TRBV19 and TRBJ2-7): DGGITQSPKYLFRKEGQNVTLSCEQNLNHDAMYWYRQDPGQGLRLIYYSQIVNDFQKGDIAEGYSVSREKKESFPLTVTSAQKNPTAFYLCASRDRVSYEQYFGPGTRLTVT.

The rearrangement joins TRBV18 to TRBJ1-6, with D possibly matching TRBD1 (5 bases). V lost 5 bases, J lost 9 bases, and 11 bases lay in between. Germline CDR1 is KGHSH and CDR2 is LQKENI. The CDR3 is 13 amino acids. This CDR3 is CASSEGRGSPLHF. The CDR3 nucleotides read TGTGCCAGCTCAGAGGGGAGGGGTTCACCCCTCCACTTT.

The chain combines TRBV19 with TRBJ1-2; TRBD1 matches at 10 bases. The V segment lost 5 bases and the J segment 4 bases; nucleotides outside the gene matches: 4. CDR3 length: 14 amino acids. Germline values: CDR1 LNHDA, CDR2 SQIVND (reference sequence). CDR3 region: CASSEDRGLYGYTF. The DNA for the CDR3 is TGTGCCAGTAGTGAAGACAGGGGGCTCTATGGCTACACCTTC. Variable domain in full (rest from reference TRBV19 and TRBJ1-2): DGGITQSPKYLFRKEGQNVTLSCEQNLNHDAMYWYRQDPGQGLRLIYYSQIVNDFQKGDIAEGYSVSREKKESFPLTVTSAQKNPTAFYLCASSEDRGLYGYTFGSGTRLTVV.

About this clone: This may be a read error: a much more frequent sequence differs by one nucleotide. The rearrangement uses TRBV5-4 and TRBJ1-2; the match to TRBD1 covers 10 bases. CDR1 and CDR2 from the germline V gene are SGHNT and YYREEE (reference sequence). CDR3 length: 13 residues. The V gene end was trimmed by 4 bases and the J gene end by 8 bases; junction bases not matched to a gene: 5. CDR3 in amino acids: CASSPGTGVGYTF. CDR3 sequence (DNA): TGTGCCAGCAGCCCCGGGACAGGGGTAGGCTACACCTTC.

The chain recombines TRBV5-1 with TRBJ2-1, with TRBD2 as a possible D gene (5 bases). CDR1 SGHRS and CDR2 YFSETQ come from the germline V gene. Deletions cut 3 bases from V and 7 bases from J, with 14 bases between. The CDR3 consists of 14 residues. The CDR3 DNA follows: TGCGCCAGCAGCTCCAACCGGGGTTCAAATGAGCAGTTCTTC. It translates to CASSSNRGSNEQFF. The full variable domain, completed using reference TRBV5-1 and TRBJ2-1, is KAGVTQTPRYLIKTRGQQVTLSCSPISGHRSVSWYQQTPGQGLQFLFEYFSETQRNKGNFPGRFSGRQFSNSRSEMNVSTLELGDSALYLCASSSNRGSNEQFFGPGTRLTVL.

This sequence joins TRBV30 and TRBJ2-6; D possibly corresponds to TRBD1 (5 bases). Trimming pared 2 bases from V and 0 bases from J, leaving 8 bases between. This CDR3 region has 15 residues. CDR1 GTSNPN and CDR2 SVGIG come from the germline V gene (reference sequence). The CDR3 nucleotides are TGTGCCTGGAGTATGGGGCCCTCTGGGGCCAACGTCCTGACTTTC. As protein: CAWSMGPSGANVLTF.

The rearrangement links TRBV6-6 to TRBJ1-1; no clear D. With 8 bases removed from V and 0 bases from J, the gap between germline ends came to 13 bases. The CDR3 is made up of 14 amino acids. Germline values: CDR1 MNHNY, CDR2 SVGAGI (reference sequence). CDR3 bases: TGTGCCAGCGGACTCAGACAAATGAACACTGAAGCTTTCTTT. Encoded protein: CASGLRQMNTEAFF.

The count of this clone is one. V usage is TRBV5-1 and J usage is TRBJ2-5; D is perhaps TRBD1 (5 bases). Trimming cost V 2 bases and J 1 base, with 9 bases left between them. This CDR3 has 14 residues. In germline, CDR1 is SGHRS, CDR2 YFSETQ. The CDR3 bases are TGCGCCAGCAGCTTCAGGACACCCCAAGAGACCCAGTACTTC. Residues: CASSFRTPQETQYF.

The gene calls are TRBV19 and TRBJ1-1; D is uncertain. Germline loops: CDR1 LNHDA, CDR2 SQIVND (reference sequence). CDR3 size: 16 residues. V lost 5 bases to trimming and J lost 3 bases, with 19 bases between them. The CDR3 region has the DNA TGTGCCAGTAGTGCCCCCCGGACCCGGCGGGACACTGAAGCTTTCTTT. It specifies CASSAPRTRRDTEAFF.